This T cell receptor beta chain was recovered during a study of T cells after posttransplantation cyclophosphamide. Study observations and caveats: Later post-transplant blood repertoires were often dominated by donor CD8+ memory clones. Blood and skin or GI T cell repertoires showed limited TRB overlap.

The data were produced by immunoSEQ multiplex PCR, yet TCRdb's version contains in-frame clones alone and is incomplete. The sample has 7,500 to 10,000 clones, around 89% seen once; the top ten hold less than 5%. CDR3 length: 17 residues. The germline gives CDR1 SGHRS, CDR2 YFSETQ. A remark on this clone: Its antigen remains unidentified.

Methotrexate plus calcineurin inhibitor accompanied controls' myeloablative marrow transplants; sampling was 1 year later. The chain joins TRBV5-1 to TRBJ2-5, with 9 positions matching TRBD1. The J call may be wrong; the DNA end is better matched by TRBJ2-7. The material was PBMCs, obtained almost 450 days after allogeneic stem cell transplant with calcineurin inhibitor and methotrexate. The TCR comes from a male patient between 45 and 59 years old who received an allogeneic stem cell transplant from an unrelated donor, was CMV-positive, and had chronic GVHD only. Some of the T cells might come from the graft donor. The CDR3 region is CASSLDLTGTGSYEQYF. In nucleotides, the CDR3 is TGCGCCAGCAGCTTGGACTTAACCGGGACAGGGTCCTACGAGCAGTACTTC.